The entry that follows covers one T cell receptor (beta chain) sequence. The antigen is not known. These data are taken from a study of beta chain features in type 1 diabetes. V was clipped by 3 bases and J by 5 bases, with 13 bases between them. The germline CDR1 and CDR2 sequences are SGHAT and FQNNGV. This CDR3 comprises 15 residues. As every portion of the isolated RNA was reverse transcribed, the sequencing read expressed TCRB transcripts. TCRdb keeps only in-frame clones here, not all; method: immunoSEQ multiplex PCR. The sample lists approximately 170,000 clones; approximately 8.1% were seen once. Study results and limitations: The question of HLA type influencing TCRB rearrangement was one that remained unresolved here. Across all four CD4+ subsets, people with type 1 diabetes showed modestly shorter TCRB CDR3s. Healthy donors had naive, central memory and Treg TCRB repertoires that appeared less similar than those seen among patients.

The clonotype was recovered from a young man with type 1 diabetes. The chain has TRBV11-2 and TRBJ2-2, with D possibly being TRBD1 (6 bases). Sequencing was carried out using central memory CD4+ T cells from blood. The CDR3 DNA reads as TGTGCCAGCAGCTTTCTCCCCAGGGGAACCGGGGAGCTGTTTTTT. Its translation is CASSFLPRGTGELFF.